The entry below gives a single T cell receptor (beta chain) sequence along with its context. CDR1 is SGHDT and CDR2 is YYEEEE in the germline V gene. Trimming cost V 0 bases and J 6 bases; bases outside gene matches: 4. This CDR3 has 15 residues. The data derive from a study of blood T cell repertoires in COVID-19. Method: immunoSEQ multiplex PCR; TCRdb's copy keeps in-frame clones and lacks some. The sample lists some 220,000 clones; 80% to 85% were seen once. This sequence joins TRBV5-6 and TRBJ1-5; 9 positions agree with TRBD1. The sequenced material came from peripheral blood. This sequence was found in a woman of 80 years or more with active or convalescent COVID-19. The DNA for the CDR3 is TGTGCCAGCAGCTTGGGGGACAGGGTAGGTCAGCCCCAGCATTTT. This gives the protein CASSLGDRVGQPQHF.